This TCR beta chain was obtained from a study of blood T cells in healthy people across ages. Germline V gene data show CDR1 as SQVTM and CDR2 as ANQGSEA. This CDR3 has 15 amino acids. The junction had 8 bases not matched to a gene; V was cut back by 6 bases and J by 1 base. A second PCR of roughly 7 to 11 cycles used a sample-barcoded 5' primer and a J-beta primer mix. Each CDR3 protein is one row after TCRdb ran MiXCR on the 5' RACE reads. The profile shows more than 500,000 distinct CDR3 sequences, over 25% of them singletons. This sample was also put to use in a study of T cells of mothers and their children. That source adds: The second PCR's M1S primer added sample barcodes and 2-4 random nucleotides. There were no persistent microchimeric T cell clones detected.

Material: blood. This rearrangement joins TRBV29-1 to TRBJ2-3, with 9 bases aligning to TRBD2. The TCR comes from a boy aged 2-15 years in good health. The CDR3 DNA reads TGCAGCGTGGACGGTCTAGCGGGGCGCACAGATACGCAGTATTTT. The encoded protein is CSVDGLAGRTDTQYF.